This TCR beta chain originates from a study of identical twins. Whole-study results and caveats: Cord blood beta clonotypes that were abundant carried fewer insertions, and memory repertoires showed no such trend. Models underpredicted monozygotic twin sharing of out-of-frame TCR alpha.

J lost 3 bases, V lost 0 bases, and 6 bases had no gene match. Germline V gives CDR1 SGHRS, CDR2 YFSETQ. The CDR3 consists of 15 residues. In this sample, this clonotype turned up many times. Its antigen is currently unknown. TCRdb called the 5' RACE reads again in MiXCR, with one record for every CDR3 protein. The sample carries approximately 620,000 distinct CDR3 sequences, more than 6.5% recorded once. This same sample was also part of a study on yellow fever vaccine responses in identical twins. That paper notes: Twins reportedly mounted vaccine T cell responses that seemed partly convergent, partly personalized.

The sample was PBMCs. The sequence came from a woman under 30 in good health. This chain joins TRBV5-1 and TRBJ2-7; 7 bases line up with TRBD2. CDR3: CASSLEGLVVYEQYF. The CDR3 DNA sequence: TGCGCCAGCAGCTTGGAAGGACTAGTAGTCTACGAGCAGTACTTC. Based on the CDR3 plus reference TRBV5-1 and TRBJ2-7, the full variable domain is KAGVTQTPRYLIKTRGQQVTLSCSPISGHRSVSWYQQTPGQGLQFLFEYFSETQRNKGNFPGRFSGRQFSNSRSEMNVSTLELGDSALYLCASSLEGLVVYEQYFGPGTRLTVT.